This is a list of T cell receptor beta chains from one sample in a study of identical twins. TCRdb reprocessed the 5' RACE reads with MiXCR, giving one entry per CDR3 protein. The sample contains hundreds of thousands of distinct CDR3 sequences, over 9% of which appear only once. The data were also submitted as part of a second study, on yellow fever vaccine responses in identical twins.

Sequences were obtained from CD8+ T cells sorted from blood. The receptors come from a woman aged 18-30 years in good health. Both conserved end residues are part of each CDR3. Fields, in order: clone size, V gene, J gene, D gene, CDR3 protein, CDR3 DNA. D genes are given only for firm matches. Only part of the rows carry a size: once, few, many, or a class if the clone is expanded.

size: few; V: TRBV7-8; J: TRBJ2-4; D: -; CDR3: CASSLGTGSGAKNIQYF; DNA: TGTGCCAGCAGCTTGGGAACGGGGAGCGGAGCCAAAAACATTCAGTACTTC
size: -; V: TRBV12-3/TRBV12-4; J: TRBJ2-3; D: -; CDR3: CASSWGIGTDTQYF; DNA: TGTGCCAGCAGTTGGGGGATTGGCACAGATACGCAGTATTTT
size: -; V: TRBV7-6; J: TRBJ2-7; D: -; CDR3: CASSQGRIYEQYF; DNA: TGTGCCAGCAGCCAGGGACGGATCTACGAGCAGTACTTC
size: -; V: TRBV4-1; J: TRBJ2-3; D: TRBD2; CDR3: CASSQPSKGRLAGSDTQYF; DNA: TGCGCCAGCAGCCAACCCTCGAAAGGACGACTAGCGGGGTCCGATACGCAGTATTTT
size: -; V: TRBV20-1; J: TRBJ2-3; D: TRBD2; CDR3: CSARDGTSGFTDTQYF; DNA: TGCAGTGCTAGGGACGGGACTAGCGGATTCACAGATACGCAGTATTTT
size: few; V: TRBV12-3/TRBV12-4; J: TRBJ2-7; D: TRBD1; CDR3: CASSPGGPSAMAYEQYF; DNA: TGTGCCAGCAGCCCAGGGGGCCCTAGCGCTATGGCCTACGAGCAGTACTTC
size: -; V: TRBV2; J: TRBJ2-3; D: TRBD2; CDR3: CARCSRLAGASGTDTQYF; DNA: TGTGCCCGCTGTTCTAGACTAGCGGGGGCCTCTGGCACAGATACGCAGTATTTT
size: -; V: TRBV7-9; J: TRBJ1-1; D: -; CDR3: CASSLVSGGEEAFF; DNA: TGTGCCAGCAGCTTAGTATCCGGGGGAGAGGAAGCTTTCTTT
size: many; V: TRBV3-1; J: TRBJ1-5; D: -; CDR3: CASSQGHNPQHF; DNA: TGTGCCAGCAGCCAAGGTCACAACCCCCAGCATTTT
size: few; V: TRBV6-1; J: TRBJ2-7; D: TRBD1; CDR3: CASSEQGASYEQYF; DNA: TGTGCCAGCAGTGAACAGGGGGCCTCCTACGAGCAGTACTTC
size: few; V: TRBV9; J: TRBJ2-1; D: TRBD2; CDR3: CASSGAGGDYGEQFF; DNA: TGTGCCAGCAGCGGAGCGGGAGGTGATTACGGGGAGCAGTTCTTC
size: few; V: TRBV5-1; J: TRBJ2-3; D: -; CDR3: CASRRGTSTDTQYF; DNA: TGCGCCAGCAGGAGGGGGACTAGCACAGATACGCAGTATTTT
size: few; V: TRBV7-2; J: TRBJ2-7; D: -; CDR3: CASSLYGIEQYF; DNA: TGTGCCAGCAGCTTATATGGGATCGAGCAGTACTTC
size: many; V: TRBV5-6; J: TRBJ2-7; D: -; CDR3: CASSLSLKSGEQYF; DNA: TGTGCCAGCAGCTTAAGCCTTAAGTCTGGAGAGCAGTACTTC
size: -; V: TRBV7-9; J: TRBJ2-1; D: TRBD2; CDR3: CASSLATSGRAVIEQFF; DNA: TGTGCCAGCAGCTTAGCGACTAGCGGGAGGGCCGTTATTGAGCAGTTCTTC
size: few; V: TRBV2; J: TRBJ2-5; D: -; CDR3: CATTGIRETQYF; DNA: TGTGCCACCACAGGGATCCGTGAGACCCAGTACTTC
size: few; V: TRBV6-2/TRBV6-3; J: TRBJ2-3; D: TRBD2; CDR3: CASSSPSLAGGPEVKNTQYF; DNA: TGTGCCAGCAGTTCGCCCTCACTAGCGGGGGGGCCTGAGGTCAAGAATACGCAGTATTTT
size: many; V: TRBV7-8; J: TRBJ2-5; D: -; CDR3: CASSSSGTQETQYF; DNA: TGTGCCAGCAGCTCCAGTGGAACCCAAGAGACCCAGTACTTC
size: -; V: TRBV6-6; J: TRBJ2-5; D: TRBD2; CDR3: CASSGLVRETQYF; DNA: TGTGCCAGCAGCGGACTAGTACGAGAGACCCAGTACTTC
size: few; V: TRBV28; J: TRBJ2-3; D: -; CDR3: CASAPGDTQYF; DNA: TGTGCCAGCGCGCCGGGGGATACGCAGTATTTT
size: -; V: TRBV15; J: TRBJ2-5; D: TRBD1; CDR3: CATSSHRGNQETQYF; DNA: TGTGCCACCAGCAGCCACAGGGGGAACCAAGAGACCCAGTACTTC
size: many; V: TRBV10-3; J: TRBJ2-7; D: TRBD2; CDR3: CAISESLAGGSYEQYF; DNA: TGTGCCATCAGTGAGTCTCTAGCGGGAGGTTCCTACGAGCAGTACTTC